The present entry profiles one T cell receptor beta chain with its context. Its antigen is unidentified. The data are from a study of T cells in Graves' hyperthyroidism and ophthalmopathy. Study conclusions and caveats: Peripheral blood also featured most of the thyroid clonotypes expanded above 0.001.

TCR beta CDR3 regions were amplified from RNA. First-round RT-PCR with HTBI primers amplified the TCR CDR3 region. In TCRdb, the multiplex PCR reads were re-called with MiXCR into one record per CDR3 protein. The sample records about 250,000 distinct CDR3 sequences, around 25% being singletons. The V gene's germline CDR1 is MNHEY and CDR2 SVGEGT. Trimming cost V 2 bases and J 8 bases, with 6 bases left between them. This CDR3 has 11 residues. The sequence was collected from a woman in her forties with Graves' ophthalmopathy. Sequencing was carried out using blood. The gene calls are TRBV6-2 or TRBV6-3 and TRBJ1-1; D is ambiguous. The DNA of the CDR3 is TGTGCCAGCAGTTACACAGACGAAGCTTTCTTT. Amino acids: CASSYTDEAFF.